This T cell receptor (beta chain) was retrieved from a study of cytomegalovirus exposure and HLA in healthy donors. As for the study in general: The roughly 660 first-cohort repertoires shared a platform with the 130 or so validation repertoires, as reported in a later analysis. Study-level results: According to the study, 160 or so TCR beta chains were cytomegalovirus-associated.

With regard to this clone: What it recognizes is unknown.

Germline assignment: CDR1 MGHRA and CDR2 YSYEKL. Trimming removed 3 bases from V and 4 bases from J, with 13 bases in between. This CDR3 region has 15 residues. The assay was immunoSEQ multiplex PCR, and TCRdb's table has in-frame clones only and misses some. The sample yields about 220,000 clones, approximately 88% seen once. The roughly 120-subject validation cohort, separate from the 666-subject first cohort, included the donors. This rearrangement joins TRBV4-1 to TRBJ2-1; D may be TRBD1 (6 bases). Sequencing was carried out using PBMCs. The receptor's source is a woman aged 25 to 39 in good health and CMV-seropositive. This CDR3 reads CASSHGGDSYNEQFF. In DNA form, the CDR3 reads TGCGCCAGCAGCCATGGGGGCGATTCTTACAATGAGCAGTTCTTC.